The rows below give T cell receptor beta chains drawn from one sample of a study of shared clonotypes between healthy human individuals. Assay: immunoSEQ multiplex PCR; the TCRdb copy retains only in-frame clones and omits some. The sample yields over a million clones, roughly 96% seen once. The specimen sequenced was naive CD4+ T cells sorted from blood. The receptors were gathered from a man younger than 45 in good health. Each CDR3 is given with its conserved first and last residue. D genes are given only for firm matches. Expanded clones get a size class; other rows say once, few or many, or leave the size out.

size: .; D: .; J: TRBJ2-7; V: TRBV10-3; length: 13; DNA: TGTGCCATCAGTTGGGACGGCCTCTACGAGCAGTACTTC; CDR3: CAISWDGLYEQYF
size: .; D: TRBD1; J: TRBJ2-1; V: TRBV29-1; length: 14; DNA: TGCAGCGCCTCCGGACAGGGTATCTACAATGAGCAGTTCTTC; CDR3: CSASGQGIYNEQFF
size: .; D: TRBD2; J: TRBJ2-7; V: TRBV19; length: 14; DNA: TGTGCCAGTAGTATTAGCGGGATGGCCTACGAGCAGTACTTC; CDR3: CASSISGMAYEQYF
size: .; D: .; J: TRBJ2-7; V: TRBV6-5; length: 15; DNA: TGTGCCAGCAGGAAAAGACAGTACGATTCCTACGAGCAGTACTTC; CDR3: CASRKRQYDSYEQYF
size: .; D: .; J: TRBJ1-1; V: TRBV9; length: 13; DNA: TGTGCCAGCAGCGTAATTGTGGGCACTGAAGCTTTCTTT; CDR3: CASSVIVGTEAFF
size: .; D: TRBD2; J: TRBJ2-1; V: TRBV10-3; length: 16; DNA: TGTGCCACCGCTACCGGGACTAGCGGGAGGGTTAATGAGCAGTTCTTC; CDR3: CATATGTSGRVNEQFF
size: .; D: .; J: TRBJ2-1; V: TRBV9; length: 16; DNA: TGTGCCAGCAGTACATGGGCGGGAAGCTCCTACAATGAGCAGTTCTTC; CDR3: CASSTWAGSSYNEQFF
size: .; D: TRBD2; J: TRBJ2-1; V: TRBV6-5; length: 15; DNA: TGTGCCAGCAGGAATCTAGCGGGAGGTTTCAATGAGCAGTTCTTC; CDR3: CASRNLAGGFNEQFF
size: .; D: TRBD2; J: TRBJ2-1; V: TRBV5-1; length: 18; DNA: TGCGCCAGCAGCGGGGGGACTAGCGGGATAGGCTCCTACAATGAGCAGTTCTTC; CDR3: CASSGGTSGIGSYNEQFF
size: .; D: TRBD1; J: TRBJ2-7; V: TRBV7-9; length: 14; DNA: TGTGCCATCGAGCCGGGACAGGGCCTCTACGAGCAGTACTTC; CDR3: CAIEPGQGLYEQYF
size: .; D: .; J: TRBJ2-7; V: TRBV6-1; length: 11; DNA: TGTGCCAGCAGTGAGAGCTACGAGCAGTACTTC; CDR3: CASSESYEQYF
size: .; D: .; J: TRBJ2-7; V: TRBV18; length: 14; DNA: TGTGCCAGCTCACCGCAACAAGACCGCTACGAGCAGTACTTC; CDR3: CASSPQQDRYEQYF
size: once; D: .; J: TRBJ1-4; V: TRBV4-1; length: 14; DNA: TGCGCCAGCACCCATGTCCCGGGGCATGAAAAACTGTTTTTT; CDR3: CASTHVPGHEKLFF
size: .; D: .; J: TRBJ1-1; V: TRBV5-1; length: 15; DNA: TGCGCCAGCAGCTGGGGTCGCGTTTTGAACACTGAAGCTTTCTTT; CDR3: CASSWGRVLNTEAFF
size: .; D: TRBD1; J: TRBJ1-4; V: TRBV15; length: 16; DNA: TGTGCCACCAGCAGAGCAAGACAGGGACTTAATGAAAAACTGTTTTTT; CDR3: CATSRARQGLNEKLFF
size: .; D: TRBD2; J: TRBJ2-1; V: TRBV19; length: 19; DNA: TGTGCCAGTAGTAGGGAGGGACTAGCGGGAGAGCCCATTTACAATGAGCAGTTCTTC; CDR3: CASSREGLAGEPIYNEQFF
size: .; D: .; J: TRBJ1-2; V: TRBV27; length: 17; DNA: TGTGCCAGCAGTTTAATTGGTGGCGAATCCTCTAACTATGGCTACACCTTC; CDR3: CASSLIGGESSNYGYTF
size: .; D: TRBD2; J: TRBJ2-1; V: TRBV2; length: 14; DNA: TGTGCCAGCAAAGGGACTAGCGGGAGGCATGAGCAGTTCTTC; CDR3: CASKGTSGRHEQFF
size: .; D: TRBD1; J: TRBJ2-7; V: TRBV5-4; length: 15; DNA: TGTGCCAGCAGCCGTACGACAGGGTCAACCTACGAGCAGTACTTC; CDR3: CASSRTTGSTYEQYF
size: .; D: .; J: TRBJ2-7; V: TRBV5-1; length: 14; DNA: TGCGCCAGCAGCTTCGGCGGGGTAGCCTACGAGCAGTACTTC; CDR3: CASSFGGVAYEQYF
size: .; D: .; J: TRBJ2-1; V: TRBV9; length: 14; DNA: TGTGCCAGCAGCGTAGACGGACTACGCAATGAGCAGTTCTTC; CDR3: CASSVDGLRNEQFF
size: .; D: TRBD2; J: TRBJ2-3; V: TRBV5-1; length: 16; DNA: TGCGCCAGCAGTCTTGGGCCTAGCGGGAGTACAGATACGCAGTATTTT; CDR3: CASSLGPSGSTDTQYF
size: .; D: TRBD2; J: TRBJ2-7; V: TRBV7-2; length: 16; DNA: TGTGCCAGCACCAGGGCCGGGACTAGCATCTCCTACGAGCAGTACTTC; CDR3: CASTRAGTSISYEQYF
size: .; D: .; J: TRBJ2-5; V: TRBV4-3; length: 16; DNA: TGCGCCAGCAGCCTATCACCCGGGACACTACAAGAGACCCAGTACTTC; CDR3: CASSLSPGTLQETQYF
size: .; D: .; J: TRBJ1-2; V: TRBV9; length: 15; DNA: TGTGCCAGCAGCGTGGCGGGGGGATCCAACTATGGCTACACCTTC; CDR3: CASSVAGGSNYGYTF
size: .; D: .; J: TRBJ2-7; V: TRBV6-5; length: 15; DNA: TGTGCCAGCAGTTACTCCCGGACACGAGTCAGCGAGCAGTACTTC; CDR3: CASSYSRTRVSEQYF
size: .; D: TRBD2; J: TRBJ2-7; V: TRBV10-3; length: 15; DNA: TGTGCCATCAGCCCCGCTAGCGGGGGCCCATACGAGCAGTACTTC; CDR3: CAISPASGGPYEQYF
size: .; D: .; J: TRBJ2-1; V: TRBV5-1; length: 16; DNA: TGCGCCAGCAGCTTGGTTGCCACTACCCCCTACAATGAGCAGTTCTTC; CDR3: CASSLVATTPYNEQFF
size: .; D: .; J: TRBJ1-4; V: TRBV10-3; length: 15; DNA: TGTGCCATCAGTGAGTCGACAGCAACTAATGAAAAACTGTTTTTT; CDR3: CAISESTATNEKLFF
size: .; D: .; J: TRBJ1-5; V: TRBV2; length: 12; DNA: TGTGCCAGCAGATATGACAATCAGCCCCAGCATTTT; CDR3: CASRYDNQPQHF
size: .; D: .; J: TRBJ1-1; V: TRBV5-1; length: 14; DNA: TGCGCCAGCAGCTTGCGTGGGGATGGCACTGAAGCTTTCTTT; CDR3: CASSLRGDGTEAFF
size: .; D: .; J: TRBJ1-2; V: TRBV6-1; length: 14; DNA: TGTGCCAGCAGTGTCGCCGGGGGTCTGCGTGGCTACACCTTC; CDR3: CASSVAGGLRGYTF
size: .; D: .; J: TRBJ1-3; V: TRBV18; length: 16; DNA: TGTGCCAGCTCACCCCTCGCCGGGGCTCTCGGAAACACCATATATTTT; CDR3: CASSPLAGALGNTIYF
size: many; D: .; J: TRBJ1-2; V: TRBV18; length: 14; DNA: TGTGCCAGCTCACCCGGCACATCAGACTATGGCTACACCTTC; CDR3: CASSPGTSDYGYTF
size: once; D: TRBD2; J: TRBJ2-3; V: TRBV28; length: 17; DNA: TGTGCCAGCAGCCTAGCGGGAGAGGTCCCATTGGCAGATACGCAGTATTTT; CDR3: CASSLAGEVPLADTQYF
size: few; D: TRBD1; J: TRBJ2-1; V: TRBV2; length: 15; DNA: TGTGCCAGCAGTGAAGAAGGACAGGGGTACAATGAGCAGTTCTTC; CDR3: CASSEEGQGYNEQFF
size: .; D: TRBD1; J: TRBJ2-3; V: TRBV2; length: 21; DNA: TGTGCCAGCAGTGCGAACCTCCGACAGGGTTCACGCTCACCTTACACAGATACGCAGTATTTT; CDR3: CASSANLRQGSRSPYTDTQYF
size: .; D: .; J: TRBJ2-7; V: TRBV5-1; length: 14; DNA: TGCGCCAGCAGCTTCGCGGCGCGGGACTACGAGCAGTACTTC; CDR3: CASSFAARDYEQYF
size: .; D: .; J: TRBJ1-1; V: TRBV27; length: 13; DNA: TGTGCCAGCAGTTTCGACAGGAACACTGAAGCTTTCTTT; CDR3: CASSFDRNTEAFF
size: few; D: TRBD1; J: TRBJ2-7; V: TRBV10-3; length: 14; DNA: TGTGCCATCGGGACAACGGACAGGGACTACGAGCAGTACTTC; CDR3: CAIGTTDRDYEQYF
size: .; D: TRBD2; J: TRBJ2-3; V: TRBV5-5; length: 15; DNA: TGTGCCAGCAGCGCCCCCGGGACTAGCACGGATACGCAGTATTTT; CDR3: CASSAPGTSTDTQYF
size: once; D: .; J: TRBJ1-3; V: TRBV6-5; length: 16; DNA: TGTGCCAGCAGTTACTCGAAGAGCTTACAGGCCAACACCATATATTTT; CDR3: CASSYSKSLQANTIYF
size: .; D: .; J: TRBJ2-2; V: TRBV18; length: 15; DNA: TGTGCCAGCTCAGCCCAAACCACGAACACCGGGGAGCTGTTTTTT; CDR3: CASSAQTTNTGELFF
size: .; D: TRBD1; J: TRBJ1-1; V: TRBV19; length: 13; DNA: TGTGCCAGCGGGGACAGGGCGACTACTGAAGCTTTCTTT; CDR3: CASGDRATTEAFF
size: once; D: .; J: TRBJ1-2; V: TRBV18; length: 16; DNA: TGTGCCAGCTCACCACCGAGCAGGGTAGCTAACTATGGCTACACCTTC; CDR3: CASSPPSRVANYGYTF
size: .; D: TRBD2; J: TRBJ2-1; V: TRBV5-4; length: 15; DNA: TGTGCCAGCAGCTTGAGGACTAGCGGGAGCTATGAGCAGTTCTTC; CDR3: CASSLRTSGSYEQFF
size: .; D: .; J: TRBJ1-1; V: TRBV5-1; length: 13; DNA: TGCGCCAGCAGCCTACTCAGCTACACTGAAGCTTTCTTT; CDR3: CASSLLSYTEAFF
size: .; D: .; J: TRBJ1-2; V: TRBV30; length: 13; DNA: TGTGCCTGGAGTGTATTGGCAGGGCGGGGCTACACCTTC; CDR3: CAWSVLAGRGYTF
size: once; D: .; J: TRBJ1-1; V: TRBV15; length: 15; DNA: TGTGCCACCAGCAGAGATCTGGTTAGGAACACTGAAGCTTTCTTT; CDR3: CATSRDLVRNTEAFF
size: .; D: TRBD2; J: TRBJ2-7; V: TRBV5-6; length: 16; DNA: TGTGCCAGCAGCTCCCTGCCGGGACTAGCGACCTACGAGCAGTACTTC; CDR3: CASSSLPGLATYEQYF
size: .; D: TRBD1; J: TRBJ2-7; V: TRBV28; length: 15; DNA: TGTGCCAGCAGTTTACCGGGACAGGGCGACTACGAGCAGTACTTC; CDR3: CASSLPGQGDYEQYF